A selection of T cell receptor beta chains follows, all from one sample in a study of blood T cell repertoires in COVID-19. The table came from immunoSEQ multiplex PCR; TCRdb's copy has only in-frame clones and leaves some out. The data hold about 83,000 clones, with about 76% observed a single time. Material for sequencing was peripheral blood. Receptor source: a woman older than 75 with active or convalescent COVID-19. Both conserved end residues are part of each CDR3. D genes are given only for firm matches. Not all rows give a size; the values are once, few, many and, for expanded clones, a class.

clone_size: -; v_call: TRBV9; d_call: -; j_call: TRBJ2-3; cdr3_aa: CASSPLGGRGLADTQYF; cdr3_nt: TGTGCCAGCAGCCCTCTGGGGGGGCGGGGGTTGGCAGATACGCAGTATTTT
clone_size: -; v_call: TRBV6-1; d_call: -; j_call: TRBJ1-1; cdr3_aa: CASSETDGRAFF; cdr3_nt: TGTGCCAGCAGTGAGACTGACGGTCGGGCTTTCTTT
clone_size: -; v_call: TRBV5-5; d_call: TRBD1; j_call: TRBJ1-1; cdr3_aa: CASSLTGGEETEAFF; cdr3_nt: TGTGCCAGCAGCTTGACAGGGGGCGAGGAGACTGAAGCTTTCTTT
clone_size: -; v_call: TRBV7-8; d_call: -; j_call: TRBJ2-7; cdr3_aa: CASAQDKSSYEQYF; cdr3_nt: TGTGCCAGCGCTCAGGACAAGAGCTCCTACGAGCAGTACTTC
clone_size: many; v_call: TRBV3-1/TRBV3-2; d_call: -; j_call: TRBJ2-2; cdr3_aa: CASSQESQGNTGELFF; cdr3_nt: TGTGCCAGCAGCCAAGAAAGCCAGGGAAACACCGGGGAGCTGTTTTTT
clone_size: few; v_call: TRBV4-1; d_call: -; j_call: TRBJ2-7; cdr3_aa: CASSRPGQIYEQYF; cdr3_nt: TGCGCCAGCAGCCGGCCTGGACAGATCTACGAGCAGTACTTC
clone_size: -; v_call: TRBV5-1; d_call: TRBD1; j_call: TRBJ1-2; cdr3_aa: CASSKGQEGGYTF; cdr3_nt: TGCGCCAGCAGTAAGGGACAGGAGGGAGGCTACACCTTC
clone_size: -; v_call: TRBV7-8; d_call: TRBD1; j_call: TRBJ2-7; cdr3_aa: CASSLDRAVNPYEQYF; cdr3_nt: TGTGCCAGCAGCTTGGACAGGGCCGTTAATCCCTACGAGCAGTACTTC
clone_size: -; v_call: TRBV28; d_call: -; j_call: TRBJ1-4; cdr3_aa: CASISDEKLFF; cdr3_nt: TGTGCCAGCATTTCCGATGAAAAACTGTTTTTT
clone_size: once; v_call: TRBV19; d_call: TRBD1; j_call: TRBJ2-7; cdr3_aa: CASGAGGVHEQYF; cdr3_nt: TGTGCCAGTGGGGCAGGGGGCGTCCACGAGCAGTACTTC
clone_size: -; v_call: TRBV7-2; d_call: -; j_call: TRBJ2-2; cdr3_aa: CASSLVSVNTGELFF; cdr3_nt: TGTGCCAGCAGCTTAGTATCGGTAAACACCGGGGAGCTGTTTTTT
clone_size: few; v_call: TRBV7-2; d_call: -; j_call: TRBJ1-2; cdr3_aa: CASSDIRYGYTF; cdr3_nt: TGTGCCAGTTCCGACATACGGTATGGCTACACCTTC
clone_size: once; v_call: TRBV5-8; d_call: -; j_call: TRBJ2-3; cdr3_aa: CASSLSGSTDTQYF; cdr3_nt: TGTGCCAGCAGCTTGTCAGGGAGCACAGATACGCAGTATTTT
clone_size: few; v_call: TRBV7-9; d_call: -; j_call: TRBJ2-5; cdr3_aa: CASSQSGTIKQETQYF; cdr3_nt: TGTGCCAGCAGCCAATCCGGGACAATAAAGCAAGAGACCCAGTACTTC
clone_size: once; v_call: TRBV7-9; d_call: -; j_call: TRBJ2-3; cdr3_aa: CASSLLDHTQYF; cdr3_nt: TGTGCCAGCAGCTTATTAGATCATACGCAGTATTTT
clone_size: -; v_call: TRBV4-3; d_call: TRBD2; j_call: TRBJ2-3; cdr3_aa: CASSQDASGGPSTDTQYF; cdr3_nt: TGCGCCAGCAGCCAAGATGCTAGCGGGGGCCCTAGCACAGATACGCAGTATTTT
clone_size: -; v_call: TRBV7-8; d_call: TRBD1; j_call: TRBJ1-1; cdr3_aa: CASSSYTGQGNTEAFF; cdr3_nt: TGTGCCAGCAGCTCATATACCGGACAGGGGAACACTGAAGCTTTCTTT
clone_size: -; v_call: TRBV5-1; d_call: -; j_call: TRBJ2-2; cdr3_aa: CASSLGMTGNTGELFF; cdr3_nt: TGCGCCAGCAGCTTGGGAATGACAGGGAACACCGGGGAGCTGTTTTTT
clone_size: few; v_call: TRBV6-1; d_call: -; j_call: TRBJ1-4; cdr3_aa: CASSDRQGNEKLFF; cdr3_nt: TGTGCCAGCAGTGATAGGCAGGGTAATGAAAAACTGTTTTTT
clone_size: once; v_call: TRBV27; d_call: -; j_call: TRBJ1-6; cdr3_aa: CASSLSRIGVNSPLHF; cdr3_nt: TGTGCCAGCAGTTTATCGAGGATCGGGGTTAATTCACCCCTCCACTTT
clone_size: -; v_call: TRBV11-2; d_call: -; j_call: TRBJ1-1; cdr3_aa: CASSRQRMNTEAFF; cdr3_nt: TGTGCCAGCAGCCGACAGAGGATGAACACTGAAGCTTTCTTT
clone_size: -; v_call: TRBV5-1; d_call: TRBD1; j_call: TRBJ1-3; cdr3_aa: CASSDRANSYSGNTIYF; cdr3_nt: TGCGCCAGCAGCGACAGGGCAAACTCCTACTCTGGAAACACCATATATTTT
clone_size: -; v_call: TRBV7-2; d_call: -; j_call: TRBJ1-1; cdr3_aa: CASSLEPGFLNTEAFF; cdr3_nt: TGTGCCAGCAGCTTAGAGCCCGGTTTCTTGAACACTGAAGCTTTCTTT
clone_size: -; v_call: TRBV6-2/TRBV6-3; d_call: TRBD1; j_call: TRBJ1-4; cdr3_aa: CASSSPTSGTANEKLFF; cdr3_nt: TGTGCCAGCAGTTCTCCCACTTCCGGGACAGCTAATGAAAAACTGTTTTTT
clone_size: -; v_call: TRBV6-5; d_call: -; j_call: TRBJ2-2; cdr3_aa: CASRSGSYTGELFF; cdr3_nt: TGTGCCAGCAGGTCCGGGTCCTACACCGGGGAGCTGTTTTTT
clone_size: -; v_call: TRBV7-2; d_call: TRBD1; j_call: TRBJ2-1; cdr3_aa: CASSFTGTDEQFF; cdr3_nt: TGTGCCAGCAGCTTCACAGGGACAGATGAGCAGTTCTTC
clone_size: -; v_call: TRBV11-2; d_call: -; j_call: TRBJ2-3; cdr3_aa: CASSLGGRGLRDTQYF; cdr3_nt: TGTGCCAGCAGCTTAGGGGGGCGGGGGCTCCGCGATACGCAGTATTTT
clone_size: -; v_call: TRBV29-1; d_call: -; j_call: TRBJ1-1; cdr3_aa: CSVVGATEAFF; cdr3_nt: TGCAGCGTCGTGGGGGCTACTGAAGCTTTCTTT
clone_size: -; v_call: TRBV6-5; d_call: TRBD2; j_call: TRBJ2-2; cdr3_aa: CASRSGGADTGELFF; cdr3_nt: TGTGCCAGCAGGTCCGGGGGGGCGGACACCGGGGAGCTGTTTTTT
clone_size: -; v_call: TRBV7-7; d_call: TRBD2; j_call: TRBJ2-2; cdr3_aa: CASSPLLAGGFNTGELFF; cdr3_nt: TGTGCTAGCAGCCCTCTACTAGCGGGGGGATTTAACACCGGGGAGCTGTTTTTT
clone_size: -; v_call: TRBV28; d_call: TRBD1; j_call: TRBJ1-2; cdr3_aa: CASTEDREGYTF; cdr3_nt: TGTGCCAGCACCGAAGACAGGGAGGGCTACACCTTC
clone_size: -; v_call: TRBV6-1; d_call: -; j_call: TRBJ2-1; cdr3_aa: CASSEGPDPGNEQFF; cdr3_nt: TGTGCCAGCAGTGAGGGCCCAGACCCCGGCAATGAGCAGTTCTTC
clone_size: -; v_call: TRBV4-1; d_call: TRBD2; j_call: TRBJ2-7; cdr3_aa: CASSQPAGGYEQYF; cdr3_nt: TGCGCCAGCAGCCAACCCGCGGGGGGCTACGAGCAGTACTTC
clone_size: many; v_call: TRBV6-2/TRBV6-3; d_call: TRBD1; j_call: TRBJ1-1; cdr3_aa: CASRLTGGWTEAFF; cdr3_nt: TGTGCCAGCCGCCTCACAGGGGGCTGGACTGAAGCTTTCTTT
clone_size: -; v_call: TRBV4-3; d_call: -; j_call: TRBJ1-1; cdr3_aa: CASSQYRGKNTEAFF; cdr3_nt: TGCGCCAGCAGCCAATACCGCGGGAAGAACACTGAAGCTTTCTTT
clone_size: -; v_call: TRBV7-2; d_call: TRBD2; j_call: TRBJ2-1; cdr3_aa: CASSFRSSGPYNEQFF; cdr3_nt: TGTGCCAGCAGCTTCCGCTCTAGCGGGCCCTACAATGAGCAGTTCTTC
clone_size: -; v_call: TRBV29-1; d_call: -; j_call: TRBJ2-1; cdr3_aa: CSVELASGGSSYNEQFF; cdr3_nt: TGCAGCGTTGAGTTGGCGTCTGGGGGGAGCTCCTACAATGAGCAGTTCTTC
clone_size: -; v_call: TRBV7-6; d_call: -; j_call: TRBJ2-5; cdr3_aa: CASSSSGQETQYF; cdr3_nt: TGTGCCAGCAGCTCCTCGGGGCAAGAGACCCAGTACTTC
clone_size: -; v_call: TRBV20-1; d_call: -; j_call: TRBJ2-5; cdr3_aa: CSASTWRAAKETQYF; cdr3_nt: TGCAGTGCTAGTACGTGGCGGGCGGCGAAAGAGACCCAGTACTTC
clone_size: many; v_call: TRBV5-6; d_call: TRBD2; j_call: TRBJ2-2; cdr3_aa: CASTLGGGNTGELFF; cdr3_nt: TGTGCCAGCACCCTGGGGGGGGGTAACACCGGGGAGCTGTTTTTT
clone_size: -; v_call: TRBV9; d_call: TRBD1; j_call: TRBJ2-2; cdr3_aa: CASSGYRGAGTGELFF; cdr3_nt: TGTGCCAGCAGCGGGTACAGGGGTGCCGGCACCGGGGAGCTGTTTTTT
clone_size: -; v_call: TRBV2; d_call: -; j_call: TRBJ1-2; cdr3_aa: CASRTQGISGYTF; cdr3_nt: TGTGCCAGCAGAACACAGGGTATAAGCGGCTACACCTTC
clone_size: -; v_call: TRBV14; d_call: -; j_call: TRBJ1-3; cdr3_aa: CASSLRLGSGNTIYF; cdr3_nt: TGTGCCAGCAGCCTTCGACTCGGCTCTGGAAACACCATATATTTT
clone_size: -; v_call: TRBV6-5; d_call: -; j_call: TRBJ2-1; cdr3_aa: CASRNPAGNEQFF; cdr3_nt: TGTGCCAGCAGGAACCCCGCCGGTAATGAGCAGTTCTTC
clone_size: -; v_call: TRBV19; d_call: -; j_call: TRBJ2-1; cdr3_aa: CASSTHQRDNEQFF; cdr3_nt: TGTGCCAGTAGTACCCATCAGAGGGACAATGAGCAGTTCTTC
clone_size: -; v_call: TRBV7-9; d_call: TRBD1; j_call: TRBJ1-5; cdr3_aa: CASSKGGRQPQHF; cdr3_nt: TGTGCCAGCAGCAAAGGGGGCCGTCAGCCCCAGCATTTT
clone_size: -; v_call: TRBV6-5; d_call: TRBD1; j_call: TRBJ1-5; cdr3_aa: CAKIGGKNSNQPQHF; cdr3_nt: TGTGCGAAAATAGGGGGCAAGAATAGCAATCAGCCCCAGCATTTT
clone_size: few; v_call: TRBV7-2; d_call: TRBD2; j_call: TRBJ2-5; cdr3_aa: CASSLRGGTSGVSETQYF; cdr3_nt: TGTGCCAGCAGCCTCCGAGGTGGGACTAGCGGGGTTTCGGAGACCCAGTACTTC
clone_size: -; v_call: TRBV6-1; d_call: -; j_call: TRBJ2-7; cdr3_aa: CASSEDRWEQYF; cdr3_nt: TGTGCCAGCAGTGAAGACCGGTGGGAGCAGTACTTC
clone_size: -; v_call: TRBV19; d_call: -; j_call: TRBJ2-1; cdr3_aa: CASSLQGSSYNEQFF; cdr3_nt: TGTGCCAGTAGTTTACAGGGTAGCTCCTACAATGAGCAGTTCTTC
clone_size: -; v_call: TRBV19; d_call: -; j_call: TRBJ1-4; cdr3_aa: CASSPGGWSNEKLFF; cdr3_nt: TGTGCCAGTAGTCCGGGAGGGTGGTCGAATGAAAAACTGTTTTTT
clone_size: many; v_call: TRBV7-9; d_call: TRBD2; j_call: TRBJ2-1; cdr3_aa: CASSLDSSSGPYNEQFF; cdr3_nt: TGTGCCAGCAGCTTAGACTCGTCTAGCGGCCCCTACAATGAGCAGTTCTTC
clone_size: -; v_call: TRBV4-1; d_call: TRBD1; j_call: TRBJ1-2; cdr3_aa: CASSPKEPGQGAGYTF; cdr3_nt: TGCGCCAGCAGCCCTAAGGAACCGGGACAGGGGGCGGGCTACACCTTC
clone_size: -; v_call: TRBV7-2; d_call: TRBD1; j_call: TRBJ2-2; cdr3_aa: CASSLRDRGNFAGELFF; cdr3_nt: TGTGCCAGCAGCCTTCGGGACAGGGGGAATTTTGCCGGGGAGCTGTTTTTT
clone_size: -; v_call: TRBV7-6; d_call: TRBD1; j_call: TRBJ2-5; cdr3_aa: CASSLGARNRGETQYF; cdr3_nt: TGTGCCAGCAGCTTAGGGGCTCGCAACAGGGGGGAGACCCAGTACTTC